These 28 T cell receptor beta chains were sequenced from one sample in a study of blood T cell repertoires in COVID-19. Sequencing used immunoSEQ multiplex PCR; TCRdb keeps in-frame clones, though not all of them. The profile shows tens of thousands of clones, just under 75% of them singletons. Input material: peripheral blood. The source is a man aged 65-85 years with COVID-19, enrolled during active disease.

The chain links TRBV5-4 to TRBJ1-1; TRBD1 matches at 10 bases. This CDR3 contains 15 residues. After removal of 3 bases from V and 5 bases from J, the junction contained 7 bases not matched to a gene. CDR1 and CDR2 from the germline V gene are SGHNT and YYREEE (reference sequence). The CDR3 loop reads CASSSSDRGSTEAFF. The CDR3, as DNA: TGTGCCAGCAGCTCCTCGGACAGGGGGTCGACTGAAGCTTTCTTT.

This chain links TRBV30 with TRBJ1-5; 8 bases match TRBD1. This CDR3 comprises 15 residues. V was clipped by 0 bases and J by 6 bases; unmatched bases: 7. Germline loops: CDR1 GTSNPN, CDR2 SVGIG (reference sequence). The CDR3 DNA reads as TGTGCCTGGAGTGTCCAGGACAGGGTCGGTCAGCCCCAGCATTTT. Translating gives CAWSVQDRVGQPQHF.

This clone turned up a few times. The V and J genes are TRBV19 and TRBJ2-1; D gene unclear. Germline V gene lookup returns CDR1 LNHDA and CDR2 SQIVND (reference sequence). The CDR3 has 16 amino acids. Trimming shortened V by 0 bases and J by 5 bases, and 14 bases separated the two germline ends. The CDR3 reads CASSIDPGAYNNEQFF. The CDR3 DNA reads as TGTGCCAGTAGTATAGACCCGGGTGCCTACAACAATGAGCAGTTCTTC. The full variable domain, in which reference TRBV19 and TRBJ2-1 provide the parts outside the CDR3, is DGGITQSPKYLFRKEGQNVTLSCEQNLNHDAMYWYRQDPGQGLRLIYYSQIVNDFQKGDIAEGYSVSREKKESFPLTVTSAQKNPTAFYLCASSIDPGAYNNEQFFGPGTRLTVL.

The V and J genes are TRBV18 and TRBJ1-1; D is perhaps TRBD1 (6 bases). CDR1 and CDR2 (germline): KGHSH, LQKENI. The CDR3 length is 15 residues. With 2 bases removed from V and 6 bases from J, the gap between germline ends came to 16 bases. CDR3 amino acids: CASSPEVQGTAEAFF. DNA for the CDR3: TGTGCCAGCTCACCAGAAGTACAGGGTACCGCTGAAGCTTTCTTT.

The chain is built from TRBV5-1 and TRBJ1-6; the D gene is possibly TRBD1 (5 bases). Trimming took 2 bases from V and 8 from J, leaving 8 bases between them. CDR1 is SGHRS, CDR2 YFSETQ, per germline. The CDR3 has 13 amino acids. CDR3 sequence: CASSFGGHSPLHF. The CDR3 coding sequence is TGCGCCAGCAGCTTCGGGGGTCATTCACCCCTCCACTTT.

The chain joins TRBV2 to TRBJ2-1; 7 nucleotides match TRBD2. J was trimmed by 5 bases and V by 8 bases; bases with no gene match: 9. This CDR3 is 14 amino acids long. The V gene's germline CDR1 is SNHLY and CDR2 FYNNEI. This CDR3 reads CASGLGLVHNEQFF. Written as DNA, the CDR3 is TGTGCCAGCGGCCTTGGACTAGTCCACAATGAGCAGTTCTTC.

For the CDR3, the DNA is TGTGCCTGGAGTAAGGGAGCCACTGAAGCTTTCTTT. Translating it yields CAWSKGATEAFF. The rearrangement links TRBV30 to TRBJ1-1; D remains unclear. The CDR3 totals 12 residues. Germline-derived CDR1 and CDR2 are GTSNPN and SVGIG (reference sequence). V was trimmed by 2 bases and J by 4 bases, leaving 8 bases between them.

The chain couples TRBV6-2 or TRBV6-3 to TRBJ1-3, with a weak D call TRBD1 (5 bases). The CDR3 consists of 16 residues. The germline gives CDR1 MNHEY, CDR2 SVGEGT. The V gene lost 1 base and the J gene lost 0 bases, with 10 bases spanning the gap. The CDR3 spells CASSYWRGSSGNTIYF. The CDR3 DNA is TGTGCCAGCAGTTACTGGAGGGGTAGCTCTGGAAACACCATATATTTT.

The rearrangement links TRBV19 to TRBJ2-1; 10 bases align to TRBD2. Germline CDR1 and CDR2: LNHDA and SQIVND (reference sequence). There are 15 residues in the CDR3. The trim removed 4 bases at V and 6 bases at J, leaving 6 bases unmatched. CDR3 in DNA: TGTGCCAGTAGTACTCTCAGCGGGAGGGTCAATGAGCAGTTCTTC. Its protein product is CASSTLSGRVNEQFF.

This chain connects TRBV14 to TRBJ2-2; the D gene is possibly TRBD1 (6 bases). V was trimmed by 4 bases and J by 6 bases, leaving 9 bases between them. The CDR3 has 13 residues. Germline assignment: CDR1 SGHDN and CDR2 FVKESK. CDR3 loop: CASSPRTAGELFF. The CDR3 coding sequence is TGTGCCAGCAGCCCAAGGACAGCCGGGGAGCTGTTTTTT. The whole variable domain, filled in from reference TRBV14 and TRBJ2-2, reads EAGVTQFPSHSVIEKGQTVTLRCDPISGHDNLYWYRRVMGKEIKFLLHFVKESKQDESGMPNNRFLAERTGGTYSTLKVQPAELEDSGVYFCASSPRTAGELFFGEGSRLTVL.

V and J are TRBV30 and TRBJ2-2; 8 nucleotides match TRBD1. This CDR3 has 13 amino acids. The V and J ends lost 3 bases and 8 bases, in that order; junction bases with no gene match: 5. Germline CDR1 reads GTSNPN; CDR2 reads SVGIG (reference sequence). The CDR3 coding sequence is TGTGCCTGGAGCGAAACAGGGGGAGGGGAGCTGTTTTTT. The encoded protein is CAWSETGGGELFF.

This clone was detected once. The chain uses TRBV5-1 and TRBJ2-1; 11 nucleotides agree with TRBD2. This CDR3 is 15 amino acids long. The trim removed 5 bases at V and 3 bases at J, leaving 4 bases unmatched. CDR1 and CDR2 (germline): SGHRS, YFSETQ. The CDR3, as DNA: TGCGCCAGCAGACCTAGCGGGGGGAGCTACAATGAGCAGTTCTTC. This gives the protein CASRPSGGSYNEQFF.

This chain uses TRBV19 with TRBJ1-1, with no clear D. The CDR3 is 13 residues long. The V end was cut by 0 bases, the J end by 1 base, with 3 bases between. Germline values: CDR1 LNHDA, CDR2 SQIVND (reference sequence). CDR3 DNA: TGTGCCAGTAGTATAGAACAGAACACTGAAGCTTTCTTT. It codes for CASSIEQNTEAFF. The whole variable domain, filled in from reference TRBV19 and TRBJ1-1, reads DGGITQSPKYLFRKEGQNVTLSCEQNLNHDAMYWYRQDPGQGLRLIYYSQIVNDFQKGDIAEGYSVSREKKESFPLTVTSAQKNPTAFYLCASSIEQNTEAFFGQGTRLTVV.

V and J are TRBV29-1 and TRBJ2-7, with TRBD2 identical over 10 bases. This CDR3 region has 15 residues. CDR1 and CDR2 (germline): SQVTM, ANQGSEA. Trimming took 1 base from V and 5 from J; bases not matched to a gene: 8. CDR3 sequence (DNA): TGCAGCGTTGAAGGAGGGGCTAGCGGGAGAAACGAGCAGTACTTC. Its protein is CSVEGGASGRNEQYF.

This clone was seen a few times. This rearrangement joins TRBV5-1 to TRBJ2-7, with D hard to call. The CDR3 length is 14 residues. Germline-derived CDR1 and CDR2 are SGHRS and YFSETQ. The germline V and J ends were trimmed by 0 bases and 0 bases, with 7 bases remaining between them. Here the CDR3 DNA reads TGCGCCAGCAGCTTGGTAACTTTCTCCTACGAGCAGTACTTC. Translated: CASSLVTFSYEQYF. The full variable domain, in which reference TRBV5-1 and TRBJ2-7 provide the parts outside the CDR3, is KAGVTQTPRYLIKTRGQQVTLSCSPISGHRSVSWYQQTPGQGLQFLFEYFSETQRNKGNFPGRFSGRQFSNSRSEMNVSTLELGDSALYLCASSLVTFSYEQYFGPGTRLTVT.

V and J are TRBV13 and TRBJ1-6, with 9 bases fitting TRBD1. This CDR3 has 14 residues. J gave up 7 bases and V 8 bases, and 6 bases lay outside the gene matches. CDR1 and CDR2 (germline): PRHDT, FYEKMQ (reference sequence). The CDR3 DNA follows: TGTGCCAGCGGACCGGGACAGGGCAATTCACCCCTCCACTTT. Translated, it gives CASGPGQGNSPLHF.

This clone is medium-sized. The CDR3 protein is CASSAKQGTEAFF. The CDR3, as DNA: TGTGCCAGTAGTGCCAAACAGGGAACTGAAGCTTTCTTT. The genes are TRBV19 and TRBJ1-1; TRBD1 is a possible D gene (6 bases). The V gene's germline CDR1 is LNHDA and CDR2 SQIVND (reference sequence). The CDR3 contains 13 residues. V was trimmed by 5 bases and J by 5 bases, leaving 12 bases between them.

CDR3 sequence: CASSPNTEAFF. Here the CDR3 DNA reads TGCGCCAGCAGCCCTAACACTGAAGCTTTCTTT. This rearrangement joins TRBV5-1 to TRBJ1-1; no clear D gene. The CDR3 runs to 11 residues. The germline gives CDR1 SGHRS, CDR2 YFSETQ. Trimming shortened V by 4 bases and J by 2 bases, and 3 bases separated the two germline ends. Full variable domain (outside the CDR3, taken from reference TRBV5-1 and TRBJ1-1): KAGVTQTPRYLIKTRGQQVTLSCSPISGHRSVSWYQQTPGQGLQFLFEYFSETQRNKGNFPGRFSGRQFSNSRSEMNVSTLELGDSALYLCASSPNTEAFFGQGTRLTVV.

The rearrangement links TRBV3-1 (or the pseudogene TRBV3-2) to TRBJ1-6; D remains unclear. This CDR3 region has 14 residues. V was cut by 1 base and J by 7 bases, with 8 bases left in between. Germline CDR1 is LGHDT and CDR2 is YNNKEL (reference sequence). Here the CDR3 reads CASSQVASNSPLHF. CDR3 DNA sequence: TGTGCCAGCAGCCAAGTCGCAAGCAATTCACCCCTCCACTTT.

This rearrangement joins TRBV19 to TRBJ2-7; 7 bases match TRBD1. The CDR3 covers 13 residues. CDR1 is LNHDA and CDR2 is SQIVND in the germline V gene (reference sequence). The trim removed 7 bases at V and 2 bases at J, leaving 5 bases unmatched. The CDR3 sequence is CASTPGTAYEQYF. The CDR3 bases are TGTGCCAGTACCCCGGGGACAGCCTACGAGCAGTACTTC.

The J gene is TRBJ2-2, the V gene TRBV7-8; a possible D gene is TRBD2 (6 bases). The germline V and J ends were trimmed by 5 bases and 7 bases, with 8 bases remaining between them. CDR3 length: 12 residues. Per the germline V gene, CDR1 is SGHVS and CDR2 is FQNEAQ. The DNA of the CDR3 is TGTGCCAGCAGCCCGACTAGCGGGGAGCTGTTTTTT. Translation gives CASSPTSGELFF.

The chain employs TRBV9 and TRBJ1-6; 7 nucleotides align to TRBD1. This CDR3 is built from 14 residues. V lost 4 bases to trimming and J lost 5 bases; unmatched junction nucleotides: 3. CDR1 SGDLS and CDR2 YYNGEE come from the germline V gene. Here the CDR3 reads CASSHGTDNSPLHF. The DNA of the CDR3 is TGTGCCAGCAGCCACGGGACAGATAATTCACCCCTCCACTTT.

This rearrangement joins TRBV12-3 or TRBV12-4 to TRBJ1-1; D remains unclear. With 6 bases removed from V and 8 bases from J, the gap between germline ends came to 10 bases. The CDR3 is 11 residues long. CDR3 loop: CASRAGTEAFF. CDR3 DNA: TGTGCCAGCAGGGCGGGTACCGAAGCTTTCTTT.

The chain recombines TRBV2 with TRBJ1-3; tentatively, D is TRBD1 (6 bases). Looked up from germline, CDR1 is SNHLY and CDR2 is FYNNEI. The V end lost 7 bases, the J end lost 5 bases, and 12 bases lay between the germline ends. CDR3 length equals 13 residues. CDR3 bases: TGTGCCAGCAACAAAGACAGGAGAAACACCATATATTTT. It is translated as CASNKDRRNTIYF.

This clone has only a few counts. The chain has TRBV5-8 and TRBJ2-1; the match to TRBD2 covers 12 bases. Germline values: CDR1 SGHTS, CDR2 YDEGEE. V lost 4 bases and J lost 7; bases outside the gene matches: 9. The CDR3 has 16 amino acids. The CDR3 protein is CASSTTSGGYPNEQFF. CDR3 bases: TGTGCCAGCAGCACTACTAGCGGGGGGTATCCGAATGAGCAGTTCTTC.

V gene TRBV6-1 combines with J gene TRBJ1-5; D not resolved. This CDR3 spans 17 amino acids. Trimming shortened V by 3 bases and J by 0 bases, and 15 bases separated the two germline ends. Germline CDR1 reads MNHNS; CDR2 reads SASEGT. The CDR3 here is CASSERERGYSNQPQHF. CDR3 sequence (DNA): TGTGCCAGCAGTGAGAGGGAGCGCGGCTATAGCAATCAGCCCCAGCATTTT.

This sequence joins TRBV21-1 and TRBJ2-4; TRBD2, the table's D call, was not compared with the DNA. TRBV21-1 corresponds to a pseudogene. This CDR3 contains 17 residues. The DNA of the CDR3 is TGTGCCAGCAGCAATCGAACTAGCGAATTGGCCAAAAACATTCAGTACTTC. It specifies CASSNRTSELAKNIQYF.

V gene TRBV28 combines with J gene TRBJ1-6; TRBD1 agrees at 10 bases. This CDR3 has 15 residues. The V and J ends lost 1 base and 11 bases, in that order; junction bases with no gene match: 5. The germline V gene has CDR1 MDHEN and CDR2 SYDVKM. As DNA, the CDR3 is TGTGCCAGCAGTTTATCGGGACAGGGGCTTGCACCCCTCCACTTT. It is translated as CASSLSGQGLAPLHF. The whole variable domain, remainder taken from reference TRBV28 and TRBJ1-6, is DVKVTQSSRYLVKRTGEKVFLECVQDMDHENMFWYRQDPGLGLRLIYFSYDVKMKEKGDIPEGYSVSREKKERFSLILESASTNQTSMYLCASSLSGQGLAPLHFGNGTRLTVT.